These 9 T cell receptor beta chains originate from one sample sequenced in a study of T cell clones after liver transplantation. Generated by immunoSEQ multiplex PCR, the TCRdb table keeps only in-frame clones and is missing some. The data contain about 80,000 clones, around four fifths of them singletons. This specimen was CD4+ T cells from blood, taken approximately 3.5 years after liver transplant. The receptors here all came from a human patient who received a liver transplant. Some T cells may trace back to the graft donor.

This chain uses TRBV5-6 with TRBJ2-3; no clear D. Germline V lookup: CDR1 SGHDT, CDR2 YYEEEE. The CDR3 has 15 residues. Trimming took off 2 bases at V and 2 bases at J, with 12 bases between the two ends. CDR3 DNA: TGTGCCAGCAGCTTATTCGGCCAGGACACAGATACGCAGTATTTT. Translating it yields CASSLFGQDTDTQYF.

The J gene is TRBJ2-2, the V gene TRBV5-1; no firm D call. V was trimmed by 2 bases and J by 4 bases, leaving 6 bases between them. The CDR3 has 13 amino acids. Per the germline V gene, CDR1 is SGHRS and CDR2 is YFSETQ. CDR3 loop: CASSFWGTGELFF. The CDR3 DNA follows: TGCGCCAGCAGCTTTTGGGGCACCGGGGAGCTGTTTTTT.

This clone has just a few counts. J is TRBJ2-1 and V is TRBV5-1; D is perhaps TRBD1 (6 bases). The CDR3 loop spans 14 amino acids. CDR1 and CDR2 (germline): SGHRS, YFSETQ. V was cut by 4 bases and J by 4 bases, with 12 bases left in between. CDR3 protein: CASSTGQQYNEQFF. The CDR3 DNA reads as TGCGCCAGCAGCACGGGACAACAGTACAATGAGCAGTTCTTC. Complete variable domain (other parts from reference TRBV5-1 and TRBJ2-1): KAGVTQTPRYLIKTRGQQVTLSCSPISGHRSVSWYQQTPGQGLQFLFEYFSETQRNKGNFPGRFSGRQFSNSRSEMNVSTLELGDSALYLCASSTGQQYNEQFFGPGTRLTVL.

The chain joins TRBV5-1 to TRBJ2-5; D perhaps matches TRBD2 (8 bases). The V gene lost 4 bases and the J gene lost 5 bases, with 21 bases spanning the gap. Germline CDR1 reads SGHRS; CDR2 reads YFSETQ. The CDR3 runs 16 residues. CDR3 DNA: TGCGCCAGCAGCCTGACTAGCGCCAGGGGGTATGAGACCCAGTACTTC. Translating it yields CASSLTSARGYETQYF. Using reference TRBV5-1 and TRBJ2-5 for the parts outside the CDR3, the full variable domain is KAGVTQTPRYLIKTRGQQVTLSCSPISGHRSVSWYQQTPGQGLQFLFEYFSETQRNKGNFPGRFSGRQFSNSRSEMNVSTLELGDSALYLCASSLTSARGYETQYFGPGTRLLVL.

This chain joins TRBV5-6 and TRBJ2-7; D is uncertain. This CDR3 contains 12 residues. With 2 bases removed from V and 10 bases from J, the gap between germline ends came to 13 bases. CDR1 is SGHDT, CDR2 YYEEEE, per germline. The CDR3 spells CASSLSGVTQYF. In nucleotides, the CDR3 is TGTGCCAGCAGCTTAAGTGGGGTTACTCAGTACTTC.

The chain has TRBV5-1 and TRBJ2-1; D gene uncertain. The length of the CDR3 is 14 residues. Trimming took 5 bases from V and 9 from J, leaving 18 bases between them. Per the germline V gene, CDR1 is SGHRS and CDR2 is YFSETQ. This CDR3 is CASSSTTSQLEQFF. The CDR3 region has the DNA TGCGCCAGCAGTTCAACCACTTCCCAACTTGAGCAGTTCTTC.

The chain joins TRBV7-2 to TRBJ1-2, with 8 bases that match TRBD1. Germline loops: CDR1 SGHTA, CDR2 FQGNSA. J was trimmed by 8 bases and V by 5 bases; bases with no gene match: 13. The length of the CDR3 is 15 residues. The CDR3 nucleotides read TGTGCCAGCAGCCTTCGACAGGGGAATTCGAGAGGCTACACCTTC. It yields the protein CASSLRQGNSRGYTF.

This chain uses TRBV6-5 with TRBJ1-2; no clear D. The CDR3 totals 14 residues. The V gene's germline CDR1 is MNHEY and CDR2 SVGAGI. Trimming took off 3 bases at V and 4 bases at J, with 12 bases between the two ends. CDR3 DNA sequence: TGTGCCAGCAGTTATCTCAAAGCTGGCTATGGCTACACCTTC. Translating gives CASSYLKAGYGYTF.

The chain couples TRBV11-2 to TRBJ2-1; 7 bases are a match to TRBD2. With 3 bases clipped from V and 7 bases from J, the junction kept 9 bases outside the gene matches. The CDR3 sequence is 15 residues long. Germline CDR1 SGHAT, CDR2 FQNNGV. The CDR3 sequence: CASSFPSGGSNEQFF. CDR3 DNA: TGTGCCAGCAGCTTTCCCTCTGGCGGGAGTAATGAGCAGTTCTTC. Full variable domain (rest looked up from reference TRBV11-2 and TRBJ2-1): EAGVAQSPRYKIIEKRQSVAFWCNPISGHATLYWYQQILGQGPKLLIQFQNNGVVDDSQLPKDRFSAERLKGVDSTLKIQPAKLEDSAVYLCASSFPSGGSNEQFFGPGTRLTVL.